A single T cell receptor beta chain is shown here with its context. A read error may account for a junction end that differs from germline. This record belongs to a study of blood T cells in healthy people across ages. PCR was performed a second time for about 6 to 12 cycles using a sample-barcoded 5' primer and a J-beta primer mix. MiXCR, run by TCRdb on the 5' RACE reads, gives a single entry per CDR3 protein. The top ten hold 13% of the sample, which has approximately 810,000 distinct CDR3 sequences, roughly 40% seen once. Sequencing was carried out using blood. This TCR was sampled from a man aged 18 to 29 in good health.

The CDR3 sequence is CASSDSHSSYEQYF. As DNA, the CDR3 is TGTGCCAGCAGTGACTCCCATAGCTCCTACGAGCAGTACTTC. The V and J genes are TRBV6-5 and TRBJ2-7; no clear D gene. The CDR3 totals 14 residues. Germline CDR1 MNHEY, CDR2 SVGAGI.